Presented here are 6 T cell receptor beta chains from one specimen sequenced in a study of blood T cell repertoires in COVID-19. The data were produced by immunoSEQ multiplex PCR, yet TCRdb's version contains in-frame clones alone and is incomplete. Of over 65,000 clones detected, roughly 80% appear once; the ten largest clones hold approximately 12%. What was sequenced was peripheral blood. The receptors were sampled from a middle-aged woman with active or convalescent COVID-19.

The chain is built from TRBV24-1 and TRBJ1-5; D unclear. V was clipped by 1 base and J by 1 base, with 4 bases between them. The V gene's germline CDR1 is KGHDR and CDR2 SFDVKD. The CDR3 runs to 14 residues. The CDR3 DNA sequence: TGTGCCACCAGTGATTTCCGGAGCAATCAGCCCCAGCATTTT. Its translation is CATSDFRSNQPQHF.

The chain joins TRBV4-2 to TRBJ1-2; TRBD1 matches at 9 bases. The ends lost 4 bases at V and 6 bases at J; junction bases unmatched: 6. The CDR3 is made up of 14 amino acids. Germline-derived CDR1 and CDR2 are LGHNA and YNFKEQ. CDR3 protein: CASSPDRGKDGYTF. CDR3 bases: TGTGCCAGCAGCCCCGACAGGGGGAAGGATGGCTACACCTTC.

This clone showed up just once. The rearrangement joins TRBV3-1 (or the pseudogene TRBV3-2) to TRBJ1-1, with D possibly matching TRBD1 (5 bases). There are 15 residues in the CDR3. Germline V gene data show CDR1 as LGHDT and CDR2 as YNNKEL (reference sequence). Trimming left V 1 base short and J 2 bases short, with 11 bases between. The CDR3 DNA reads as TGTGCCAGCAGCCAAGGCAGTCAGGGCAACACTGAAGCTTTCTTT. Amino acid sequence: CASSQGSQGNTEAFF.

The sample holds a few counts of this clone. The CDR3 DNA is TGTGCCAGCAGCCTCAGGACAAGCTCCTACGAGCAGTACTTC. Translation gives CASSLRTSSYEQYF. The V call is TRBV11-2, the J call TRBJ2-7; possible D gene TRBD1, 5 bases. The CDR3 runs to 14 residues. CDR1 and CDR2 (germline): SGHAT, FQNNGV. Trimming took off 5 bases at V and 0 bases at J, with 11 bases between the two ends.

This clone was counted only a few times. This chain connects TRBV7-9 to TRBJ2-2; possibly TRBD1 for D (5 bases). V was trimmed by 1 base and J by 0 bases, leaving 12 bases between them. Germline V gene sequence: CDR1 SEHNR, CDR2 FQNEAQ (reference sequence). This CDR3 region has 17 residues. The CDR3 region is CASSLGQGNANTGELFF. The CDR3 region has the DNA TGTGCCAGCAGCTTAGGTCAGGGCAACGCGAACACCGGGGAGCTGTTTTTT.

DNA of the CDR3: TGTGCCAGCAGCCGAGCCGGCCAAGAGACCCAGTACTTC. It is translated as CASSRAGQETQYF. The chain recombines TRBV11-3 with TRBJ2-5, with D hard to call. This CDR3 contains 13 residues. Germline V gene lookup returns CDR1 SGHNT and CDR2 YENEEA. Between the trimmed V and J ends, which lost 5 bases and 1 base, there was a span of 8 bases. The full variable domain, in which reference TRBV11-3 and TRBJ2-5 provide the parts outside the CDR3, is EAGVVQSPRYKIIEKKQPVAFWCNPISGHNTLYWYLQNLGQGPELLIRYENEEAVDDSQLPKDRFSAERLKGVDSTLKIQPAELGDSAVYLCASSRAGQETQYFGPGTRLLVL.